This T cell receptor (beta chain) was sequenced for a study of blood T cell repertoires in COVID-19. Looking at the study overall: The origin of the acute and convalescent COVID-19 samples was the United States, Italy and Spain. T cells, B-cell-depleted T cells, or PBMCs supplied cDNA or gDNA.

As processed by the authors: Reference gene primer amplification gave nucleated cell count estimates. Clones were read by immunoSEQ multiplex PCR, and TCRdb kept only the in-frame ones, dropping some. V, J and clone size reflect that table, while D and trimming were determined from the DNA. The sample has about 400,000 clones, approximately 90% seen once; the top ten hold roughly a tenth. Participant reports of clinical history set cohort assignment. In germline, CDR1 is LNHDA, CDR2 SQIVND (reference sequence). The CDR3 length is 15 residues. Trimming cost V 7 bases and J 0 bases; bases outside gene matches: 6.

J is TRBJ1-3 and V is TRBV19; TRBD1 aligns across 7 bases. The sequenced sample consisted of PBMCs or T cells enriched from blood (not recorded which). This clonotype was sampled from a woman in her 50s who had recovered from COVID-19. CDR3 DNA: TGTGCCAGTAATAAGGACAGGTCCTCTGGAAACACCATATATTTT. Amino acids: CASNKDRSSGNTIYF.